This TCR beta chain was sequenced during a study of beta chain features in type 1 diabetes. General study results and limits: Amplification by PCR could prefer shorter templates, with the same effect in patients and controls. Patients' naive, central memory and Treg TCRB repertoires seemed closer to one another than those of healthy donors. Cells carrying high TCR expression could end up over-represented when cDNA is sequenced.

This clone was recorded a few times. Its antigen is currently unknown. One end of the junction fails to match germline, which may point to a read error. Donors underwent one heparinised blood draw, roughly 110 mL on average. Expressed TCRB transcripts were sequenced because the isolated RNA had all been reverse transcribed beforehand. TCRdb's table, derived via immunoSEQ multiplex PCR, lists solely in-frame clones and lacks some. The table lists some 300,000 clones, 7% to 9% of them singletons. Looked up from germline, CDR1 is MNHNS and CDR2 is SASEGT. This CDR3 region has 14 residues. Sequencing was done on a sample of central memory CD4+ T cells from blood. The J gene is TRBJ1-2, the V gene TRBV6-1; D call uncertain. This TCR was recovered from a woman in her late teens or twenties in good health. This chain's CDR3 is CASTERSTNYGYTF. The CDR3 DNA reads as TGTGCCAGCACTGAACGGTCTACCAACTATGGCTACACCTTC.